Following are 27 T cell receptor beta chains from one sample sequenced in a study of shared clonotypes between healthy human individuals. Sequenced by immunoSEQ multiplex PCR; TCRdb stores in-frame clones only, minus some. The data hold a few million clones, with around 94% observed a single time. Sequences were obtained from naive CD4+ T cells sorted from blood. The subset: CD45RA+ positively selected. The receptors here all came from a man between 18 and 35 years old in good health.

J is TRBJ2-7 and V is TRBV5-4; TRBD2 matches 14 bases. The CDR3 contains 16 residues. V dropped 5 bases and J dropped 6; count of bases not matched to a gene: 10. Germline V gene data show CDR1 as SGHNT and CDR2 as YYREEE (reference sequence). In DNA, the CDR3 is TGTGCCAGCAGGAAAATGGGACTAGCGGGAGATCTCGAGCAGTACTTC. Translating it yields CASRKMGLAGDLEQYF.

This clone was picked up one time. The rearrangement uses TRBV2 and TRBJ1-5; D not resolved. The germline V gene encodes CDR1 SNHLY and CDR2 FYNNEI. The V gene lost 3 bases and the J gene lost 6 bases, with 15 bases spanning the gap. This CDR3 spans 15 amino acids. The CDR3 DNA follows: TGTGCCAGCAGTGACTCGGCCTCAGGAGGTCAGCCCCAGCATTTT. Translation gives CASSDSASGGQPQHF.

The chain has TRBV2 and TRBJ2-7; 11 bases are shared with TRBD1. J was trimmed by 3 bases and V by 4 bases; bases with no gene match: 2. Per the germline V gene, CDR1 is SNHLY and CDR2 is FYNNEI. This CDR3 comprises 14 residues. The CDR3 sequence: CASSGTGGDYEQYF. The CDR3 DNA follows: TGTGCCAGCAGTGGGACAGGGGGCGACTACGAGCAGTACTTC.

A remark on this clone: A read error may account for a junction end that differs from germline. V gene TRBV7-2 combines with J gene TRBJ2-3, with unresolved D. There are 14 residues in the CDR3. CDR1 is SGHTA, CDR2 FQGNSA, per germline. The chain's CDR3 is CASSLSRSIDTQYF. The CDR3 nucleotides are TGTGCCAGCAGCTTGAGCAGGAGCATAGATACGCAGTATTTT.

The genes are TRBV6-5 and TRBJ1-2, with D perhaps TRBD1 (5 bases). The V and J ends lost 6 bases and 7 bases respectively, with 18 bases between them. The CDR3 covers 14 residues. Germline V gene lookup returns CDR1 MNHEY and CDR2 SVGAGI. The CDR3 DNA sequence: TGTGCCAGCAGCCGCAACAGGTTTCGAGGTGGCTACACCTTC. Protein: CASSRNRFRGGYTF.

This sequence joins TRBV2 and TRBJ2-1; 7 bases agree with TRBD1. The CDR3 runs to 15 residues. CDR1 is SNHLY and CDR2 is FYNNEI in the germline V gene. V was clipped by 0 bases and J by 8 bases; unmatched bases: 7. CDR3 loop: CASSEAYQGVDEQFF. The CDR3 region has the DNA TGTGCCAGCAGTGAAGCGTACCAGGGGGTCGATGAGCAGTTCTTC. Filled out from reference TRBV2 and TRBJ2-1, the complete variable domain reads EPEVTQTPSHQVTQMGQEVILRCVPISNHLYFYWYRQILGQKVEFLVSFYNNEISEKSEIFDDQFSVERPDGSNFTLKIRSTKLEDSAMYFCASSEAYQGVDEQFFGPGTRLTVL.

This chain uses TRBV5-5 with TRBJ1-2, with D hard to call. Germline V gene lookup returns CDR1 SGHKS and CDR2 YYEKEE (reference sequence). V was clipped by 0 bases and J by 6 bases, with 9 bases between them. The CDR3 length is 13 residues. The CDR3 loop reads CASSLARPDGYTF. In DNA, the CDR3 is TGTGCCAGCAGCTTGGCCAGACCGGATGGCTACACCTTC.

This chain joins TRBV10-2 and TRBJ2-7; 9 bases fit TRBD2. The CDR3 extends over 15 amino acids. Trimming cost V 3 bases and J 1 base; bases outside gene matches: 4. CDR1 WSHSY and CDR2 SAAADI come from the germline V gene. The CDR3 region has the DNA TGCGCCAGCAGTGAACGAGCGGGGGGTTCCTACGAGCAGTACTTC. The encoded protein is CASSERAGGSYEQYF.

This CDR3 is CASSPPGQLNYGYTF. CDR3 DNA: TGTGCCAGCAGCCCCCCGGGACAGCTTAACTATGGCTACACCTTC. V and J are TRBV7-8 and TRBJ1-2; 7 bases fit TRBD1. With 5 bases clipped from V and 1 base from J, the junction kept 7 bases outside the gene matches. Germline CDR1 is SGHVS and CDR2 is FQNEAQ. The CDR3 length is 15 residues.

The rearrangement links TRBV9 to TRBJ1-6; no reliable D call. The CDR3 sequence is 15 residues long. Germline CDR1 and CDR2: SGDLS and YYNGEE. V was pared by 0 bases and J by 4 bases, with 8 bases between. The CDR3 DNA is TGTGCCAGCAGCGTAGATGTGACATATAATTCACCCCTCCACTTT. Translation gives CASSVDVTYNSPLHF.

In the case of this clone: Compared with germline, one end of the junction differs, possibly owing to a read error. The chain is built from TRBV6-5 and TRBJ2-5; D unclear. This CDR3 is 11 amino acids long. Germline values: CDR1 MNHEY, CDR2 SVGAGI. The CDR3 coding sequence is TGTGCCAGCAGCCACGGTAACGTTAATAACTTC. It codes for CASSHGNVNNF.

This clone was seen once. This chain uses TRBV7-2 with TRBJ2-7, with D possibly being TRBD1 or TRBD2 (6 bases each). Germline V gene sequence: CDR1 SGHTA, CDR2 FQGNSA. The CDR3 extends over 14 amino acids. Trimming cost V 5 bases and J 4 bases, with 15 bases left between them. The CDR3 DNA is TGTGCCAGCAGCCTCATAAAGGGGGGATACGAGCAGTACTTC. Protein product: CASSLIKGGYEQYF. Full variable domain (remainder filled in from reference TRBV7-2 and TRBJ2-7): GAGVSQSPSNKVTEKGKDVELRCDPISGHTALYWYRQSLGQGLEFLIYFQGNSAPDKSGLPSDRFSAERTGGSVSTLTIQRTQQEDSAVYLCASSLIKGGYEQYFGPGTRLTVT.

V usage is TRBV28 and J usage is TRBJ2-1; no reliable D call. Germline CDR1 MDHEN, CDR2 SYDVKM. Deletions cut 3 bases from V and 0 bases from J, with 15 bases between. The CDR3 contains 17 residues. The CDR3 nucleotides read TGTGCCAGCAGTTTCCCCCCAGGTATATACTCCTACAATGAGCAGTTCTTC. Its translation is CASSFPPGIYSYNEQFF.

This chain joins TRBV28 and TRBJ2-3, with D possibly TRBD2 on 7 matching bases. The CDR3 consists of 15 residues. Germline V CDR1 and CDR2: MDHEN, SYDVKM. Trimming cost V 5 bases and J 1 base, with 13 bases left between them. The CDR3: CASSGGGSGTDTQYF. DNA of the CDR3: TGTGCCAGCAGTGGGGGGGGCTCAGGCACAGATACGCAGTATTTT. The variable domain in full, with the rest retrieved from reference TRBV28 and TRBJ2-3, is DVKVTQSSRYLVKRTGEKVFLECVQDMDHENMFWYRQDPGLGLRLIYFSYDVKMKEKGDIPEGYSVSREKKERFSLILESASTNQTSMYLCASSGGGSGTDTQYFGPGTRLTVL.

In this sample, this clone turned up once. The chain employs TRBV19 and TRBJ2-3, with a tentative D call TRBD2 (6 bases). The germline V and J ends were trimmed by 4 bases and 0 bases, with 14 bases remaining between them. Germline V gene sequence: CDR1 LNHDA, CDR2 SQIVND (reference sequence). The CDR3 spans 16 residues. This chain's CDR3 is CASSKVGLASTDTQYF. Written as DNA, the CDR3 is TGTGCCAGTAGTAAAGTGGGACTTGCTAGCACAGATACGCAGTATTTT.

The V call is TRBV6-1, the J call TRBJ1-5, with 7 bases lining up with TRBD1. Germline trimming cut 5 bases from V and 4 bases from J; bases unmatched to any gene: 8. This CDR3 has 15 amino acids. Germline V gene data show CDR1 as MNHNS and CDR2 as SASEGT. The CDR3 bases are TGTGCCAGCAGTCCCGGACAGGCGGGAAATCAGCCCCAGCATTTT. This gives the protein CASSPGQAGNQPQHF.

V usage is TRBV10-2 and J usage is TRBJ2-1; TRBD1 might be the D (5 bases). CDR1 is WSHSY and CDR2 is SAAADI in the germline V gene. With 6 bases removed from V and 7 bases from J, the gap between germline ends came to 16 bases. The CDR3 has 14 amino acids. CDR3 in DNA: TGCGCCAGCAGAGGGGCTACCCTAGGAAATGAGCAGTTCTTC. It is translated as CASRGATLGNEQFF.

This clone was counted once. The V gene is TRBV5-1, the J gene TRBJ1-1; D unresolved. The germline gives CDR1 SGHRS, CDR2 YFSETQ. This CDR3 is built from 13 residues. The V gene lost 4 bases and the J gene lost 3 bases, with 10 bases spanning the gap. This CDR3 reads CASSAGPDTEAFF. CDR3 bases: TGCGCCAGCAGCGCAGGACCGGACACTGAAGCTTTCTTT.

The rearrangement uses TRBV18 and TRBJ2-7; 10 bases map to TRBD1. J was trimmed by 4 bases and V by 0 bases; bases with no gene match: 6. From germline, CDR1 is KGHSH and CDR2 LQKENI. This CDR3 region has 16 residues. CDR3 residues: CASSPPMGQGLYEQYF. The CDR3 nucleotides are TGTGCCAGCTCACCACCGATGGGACAGGGGTTGTACGAGCAGTACTTC.

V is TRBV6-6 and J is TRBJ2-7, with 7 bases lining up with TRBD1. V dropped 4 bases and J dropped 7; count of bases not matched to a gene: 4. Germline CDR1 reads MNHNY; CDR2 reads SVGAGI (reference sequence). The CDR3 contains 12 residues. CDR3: CASSSDRAEQYF. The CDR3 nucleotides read TGTGCCAGCAGTTCCGACAGGGCGGAGCAGTACTTC.

CDR3 region: CASSSGGDSNQPQHF. The CDR3 DNA reads TGTGCCAGCAGTTCAGGGGGGGATAGCAATCAGCCCCAGCATTTT. The gene calls are TRBV5-8 and TRBJ1-5; 7 nucleotides agree with TRBD1. This CDR3 has 15 residues. V shed 5 bases and J 0 bases; nucleotides not matched to a gene: 5. Looked up from germline, CDR1 is SGHTS and CDR2 is YDEGEE.

The CDR3 spells CASSPDRFNEKLFF. CDR3 coding DNA: TGTGCCAGCAGCCCGGACAGGTTTAATGAAAAACTGTTTTTT. The chain combines TRBV7-8 with TRBJ1-4, with TRBD1 matching over 7 bases. The CDR3 has 14 residues. Per germline, CDR1 SGHVS and CDR2 FQNEAQ. J was trimmed by 4 bases and V by 5 bases; bases with no gene match: 4.

The CDR3 DNA is TGTGCCAGCAGCTTAGTAGGCACTTCGAACACCGGGGAGCTGTTTTTT. Residues: CASSLVGTSNTGELFF. This chain uses TRBV11-2 with TRBJ2-2; unclear D gene. Germline values: CDR1 SGHAT, CDR2 FQNNGV. Trimming left V 1 base short and J 0 bases short, with 9 bases between. The CDR3 spans 16 residues.

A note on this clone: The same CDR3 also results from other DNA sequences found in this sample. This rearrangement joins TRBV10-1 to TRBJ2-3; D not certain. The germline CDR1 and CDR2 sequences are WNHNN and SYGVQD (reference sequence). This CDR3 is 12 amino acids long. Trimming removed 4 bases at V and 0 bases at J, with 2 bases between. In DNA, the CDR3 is TGCGCCAGCAGTGCCAGCACAGATACGCAGTATTTT. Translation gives CASSASTDTQYF.

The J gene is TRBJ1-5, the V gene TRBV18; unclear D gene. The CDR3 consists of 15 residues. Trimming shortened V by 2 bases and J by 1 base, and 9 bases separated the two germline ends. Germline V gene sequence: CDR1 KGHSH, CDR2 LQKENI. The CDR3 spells CASSPEGRSNQPQHF. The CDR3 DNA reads TGTGCCAGCTCACCAGAGGGTAGAAGCAATCAGCCCCAGCATTTT.

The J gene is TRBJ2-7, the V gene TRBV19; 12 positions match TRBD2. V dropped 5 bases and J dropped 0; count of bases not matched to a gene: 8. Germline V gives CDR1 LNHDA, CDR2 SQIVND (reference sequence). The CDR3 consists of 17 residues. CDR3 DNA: TGTGCCAGTAGTCTCGGACTAGCGGGACCTAGCTCCTACGAGCAGTACTTC. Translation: CASSLGLAGPSSYEQYF.

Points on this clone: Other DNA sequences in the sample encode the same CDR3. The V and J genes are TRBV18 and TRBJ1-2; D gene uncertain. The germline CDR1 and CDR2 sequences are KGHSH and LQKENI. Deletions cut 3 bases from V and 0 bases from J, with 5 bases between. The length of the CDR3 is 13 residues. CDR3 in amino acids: CASSPGTNYGYTF. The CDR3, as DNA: TGTGCCAGCTCACCGGGGACTAACTATGGCTACACCTTC.